This is a list of T cell receptor beta chains from one sample in a study of blood T cell repertoires in COVID-19. The data were produced by immunoSEQ multiplex PCR, yet TCRdb's version contains in-frame clones alone and is incomplete. This sample has approximately 120,000 clones, with around nine tenths found just once. Source material: peripheral blood. These receptors all come from an elderly woman with acute or convalescent COVID-19. The CDR3 runs from the conserved cysteine through the conserved F or W. Fields, in order: V gene, clone size, D gene, J gene, CDR3 protein, CDR3 DNA. D genes are given only for firm matches. The size entry is marked missing in some rows and otherwise reads once, few, many or a size class.

V gene: TRBV12-3/TRBV12-4
clone size: NA
D gene: NA
J gene: TRBJ2-5
CDR3 protein: CASSLAGSVTQYF
CDR3 DNA: TGTGCCAGCAGTTTGGCCGGGTCGGTGACCCAGTACTTC

V gene: TRBV6-5
clone size: NA
D gene: TRBD1
J gene: TRBJ1-2
CDR3 protein: CATSDRASGYTF
CDR3 DNA: TGTGCCACCTCGGACAGGGCATCTGGCTACACCTTC

V gene: TRBV9
clone size: NA
D gene: NA
J gene: TRBJ2-1
CDR3 protein: CASSVHRVRSYNEQFF
CDR3 DNA: TGTGCCAGCAGCGTCCACAGGGTCCGGTCCTACAATGAGCAGTTCTTC

V gene: TRBV2
clone size: NA
D gene: TRBD1
J gene: TRBJ1-1
CDR3 protein: CASSYTQGTVAFF
CDR3 DNA: TGTGCCAGCAGCTACACACAGGGGACGGTAGCTTTCTTT

V gene: TRBV4-3
clone size: NA
D gene: TRBD1
J gene: TRBJ2-5
CDR3 protein: CASSQNRGTQETQYF
CDR3 DNA: TGCGCCAGCAGCCAAAACAGGGGAACGCAAGAGACCCAGTACTTC

V gene: TRBV10-2
clone size: NA
D gene: TRBD1
J gene: TRBJ1-2
CDR3 protein: CASSDWTGLGGYTF
CDR3 DNA: TGCGCCAGCAGTGACTGGACAGGGCTAGGCGGCTACACCTTC

V gene: TRBV9
clone size: NA
D gene: TRBD1
J gene: TRBJ1-6
CDR3 protein: CASIPQQGRYNSYNSPLHF
CDR3 DNA: TGTGCCAGTATACCACAACAGGGGCGATATAACTCCTATAATTCACCCCTCCACTTT

V gene: TRBV9
clone size: NA
D gene: NA
J gene: TRBJ1-2
CDR3 protein: CASSVATRAAGGYTF
CDR3 DNA: TGTGCCAGCAGCGTAGCTACGAGGGCCGCCGGTGGCTACACCTTC

V gene: TRBV19
clone size: NA
D gene: NA
J gene: TRBJ1-5
CDR3 protein: CASSRGAGAQPQHF
CDR3 DNA: TGTGCCAGTAGTAGAGGGGCGGGGGCTCAGCCCCAGCATTTT

V gene: TRBV19
clone size: NA
D gene: TRBD2
J gene: TRBJ2-2
CDR3 protein: CASRRTSGITGELFF
CDR3 DNA: TGTGCCAGTCGACGGACTAGCGGAATTACCGGGGAGCTGTTTTTT

V gene: TRBV6-5
clone size: NA
D gene: TRBD2
J gene: TRBJ2-3
CDR3 protein: CASSWTSGLSTDTQYF
CDR3 DNA: TGTGCCAGCAGTTGGACTAGCGGATTGAGCACAGATACGCAGTATTTT

V gene: TRBV21-1
clone size: NA
D gene: NA
J gene: TRBJ2-1
CDR3 protein: CASSHRDREFCNEQFF
CDR3 DNA: TGTGCCAGCAGCCACCGGGACAGGGAATTTTGCAATGAGCAGTTCTTC

V gene: TRBV19
clone size: NA
D gene: NA
J gene: TRBJ1-2
CDR3 protein: CASSIDRGNGYTF
CDR3 DNA: TGTGCCAGTAGTATAGATCGAGGGAACGGCTACACCTTC

V gene: TRBV7-3
clone size: NA
D gene: NA
J gene: TRBJ2-2
CDR3 protein: CASSILSDTGELFF
CDR3 DNA: TGTGCCAGCAGCATCCTGAGTGACACCGGGGAGCTGTTTTTT

V gene: TRBV5-1
clone size: NA
D gene: TRBD2
J gene: TRBJ2-1
CDR3 protein: CASSLVRASGAEQFF
CDR3 DNA: TGCGCCAGCAGCTTGGTGAGGGCTAGCGGGGCAGAGCAGTTCTTC

V gene: TRBV5-6
clone size: NA
D gene: NA
J gene: TRBJ2-5
CDR3 protein: CASSLVKTSVQETQYF
CDR3 DNA: TGTGCCAGCAGCTTGGTGAAGACATCGGTCCAAGAGACCCAGTACTTC

V gene: TRBV6-5
clone size: NA
D gene: TRBD1
J gene: TRBJ2-5
CDR3 protein: CASSYVLRDRQETQYF
CDR3 DNA: TGTGCCAGCAGTTATGTACTCCGGGACAGACAAGAGACCCAGTACTTC

V gene: TRBV13
clone size: NA
D gene: NA
J gene: TRBJ1-2
CDR3 protein: CASSLPANYGYTF
CDR3 DNA: TGTGCCAGCAGCTTACCCGCTAACTATGGCTACACCTTC

V gene: TRBV5-1
clone size: NA
D gene: NA
J gene: TRBJ2-5
CDR3 protein: CASSLGRAETQYF
CDR3 DNA: TGCGCCAGCAGCTTGGGGAGGGCAGAGACCCAGTACTTC

V gene: TRBV19
clone size: NA
D gene: TRBD1
J gene: TRBJ1-2
CDR3 protein: CASSGPGQAVHGYTF
CDR3 DNA: TGTGCCAGTAGCGGTCCGGGACAGGCCGTCCATGGCTACACCTTC

V gene: TRBV19
clone size: once
D gene: TRBD2
J gene: TRBJ2-3
CDR3 protein: CASSLRLAGVVTDTQYF
CDR3 DNA: TGTGCCAGTAGTCTCCGACTAGCGGGAGTAGTGACAGATACGCAGTATTTT

V gene: TRBV24-1
clone size: NA
D gene: NA
J gene: TRBJ1-4
CDR3 protein: CATSVAGNEKLFF
CDR3 DNA: TGTGCCACCAGTGTCGCCGGGAATGAAAAACTGTTTTTT

V gene: TRBV15
clone size: NA
D gene: NA
J gene: TRBJ2-1
CDR3 protein: CATSRDGGVAINEQFF
CDR3 DNA: TGTGCCACCAGCAGAGATGGTGGAGTAGCTATCAATGAGCAGTTCTTC

V gene: TRBV6-6
clone size: NA
D gene: NA
J gene: TRBJ2-4
CDR3 protein: CASSYGQGGGIQYF
CDR3 DNA: TGTGCCAGCAGTTACGGGCAGGGGGGCGGCATTCAGTACTTC

V gene: TRBV11-2
clone size: NA
D gene: TRBD1
J gene: TRBJ2-5
CDR3 protein: CASSFRGETQYF
CDR3 DNA: TGTGCCAGCAGCTTCAGGGGGGAGACCCAGTACTTC

V gene: TRBV5-6
clone size: NA
D gene: TRBD1
J gene: TRBJ2-5
CDR3 protein: CASSRDRGLIQETQYF
CDR3 DNA: TGTGCCAGCAGCCGCGACAGGGGGCTCATCCAAGAGACCCAGTACTTC

V gene: TRBV4-2
clone size: few
D gene: NA
J gene: TRBJ2-5
CDR3 protein: CASSSASQETQYF
CDR3 DNA: TGTGCCAGCAGTAGCGCCTCCCAAGAGACCCAGTACTTC

V gene: TRBV4-2
clone size: NA
D gene: NA
J gene: TRBJ2-1
CDR3 protein: CASSRRIADFSYNEQFF
CDR3 DNA: TGTGCCAGCAGTAGGAGAATAGCGGACTTCTCCTACAATGAGCAGTTCTTC

V gene: TRBV18
clone size: NA
D gene: NA
J gene: TRBJ1-4
CDR3 protein: CASSRGRNEKLFF
CDR3 DNA: TGTGCCAGCTCCCGAGGGCGGAATGAAAAACTGTTTTTT

V gene: TRBV10-2
clone size: NA
D gene: NA
J gene: TRBJ1-1
CDR3 protein: CASSVAGRVDTEAFF
CDR3 DNA: TGCGCCAGCAGTGTGGCAGGGAGGGTCGACACTGAAGCTTTCTTT

V gene: TRBV27
clone size: NA
D gene: TRBD1
J gene: TRBJ1-2
CDR3 protein: CASTTQGADGYTF
CDR3 DNA: TGTGCCAGCACCACCCAGGGGGCTGATGGCTACACCTTC

V gene: TRBV18
clone size: NA
D gene: TRBD2
J gene: TRBJ2-3
CDR3 protein: CASSPRPGTISTDTQYF
CDR3 DNA: TGTGCCAGCTCACCACGACCCGGGACTATCAGCACAGATACGCAGTATTTT

V gene: TRBV5-1
clone size: NA
D gene: TRBD2
J gene: TRBJ2-5
CDR3 protein: CASSLAGTSGGRVETQYF
CDR3 DNA: TGCGCCAGCAGCCTGGCCGGGACTAGCGGGGGAAGGGTAGAGACCCAGTACTTC

V gene: TRBV28
clone size: once
D gene: TRBD1
J gene: TRBJ2-7
CDR3 protein: CASIPGQGAHEQYF
CDR3 DNA: TGTGCCAGCATCCCGGGACAGGGGGCCCACGAGCAGTACTTC

V gene: TRBV5-1
clone size: NA
D gene: NA
J gene: TRBJ1-5
CDR3 protein: CASSLSGANQPQHF
CDR3 DNA: TGCGCCAGCAGCCTTTCAGGGGCAAATCAGCCCCAGCATTTT

V gene: TRBV5-1
clone size: few
D gene: NA
J gene: TRBJ1-2
CDR3 protein: CASSLAGGSYGYTF
CDR3 DNA: TGCGCCAGCAGCCTCGCGGGAGGGAGCTATGGCTACACCTTC

V gene: TRBV11-1
clone size: NA
D gene: NA
J gene: TRBJ2-7
CDR3 protein: CASSLVQSYEQYF
CDR3 DNA: TGTGCCAGCAGCTTAGTTCAGTCCTACGAGCAGTACTTC

V gene: TRBV5-5
clone size: NA
D gene: TRBD1
J gene: TRBJ1-6
CDR3 protein: CASRGGSSYNSPLHF
CDR3 DNA: TGTGCCAGCAGAGGGGGCAGCTCCTATAATTCACCCCTCCACTTT

V gene: TRBV6-5
clone size: NA
D gene: NA
J gene: TRBJ2-2
CDR3 protein: CASSGMSTGELFF
CDR3 DNA: TGTGCCAGCTCAGGGATGAGCACCGGGGAGCTGTTTTTT

V gene: TRBV11-2
clone size: NA
D gene: TRBD2
J gene: TRBJ2-5
CDR3 protein: CASSYSGTSVETQYF
CDR3 DNA: TGTGCCAGCAGCTATTCAGGGACTAGCGTGGAGACCCAGTACTTC

V gene: TRBV6-2/TRBV6-3
clone size: NA
D gene: NA
J gene: TRBJ1-5
CDR3 protein: CASSYVERTGFSNQPQHF
CDR3 DNA: TGTGCCAGCAGTTACGTCGAACGAACAGGGTTCTCCAATCAGCCCCAGCATTTT

V gene: TRBV7-8
clone size: NA
D gene: NA
J gene: TRBJ2-1
CDR3 protein: CASSLSGSGWSNEQFF
CDR3 DNA: TGTGCCAGCAGCTTGAGTGGCAGCGGGTGGAGCAATGAGCAGTTCTTC

V gene: TRBV18
clone size: NA
D gene: NA
J gene: TRBJ1-5
CDR3 protein: CASSRDSGFFQPQHF
CDR3 DNA: TGTGCCAGCTCACGAGACAGCGGGTTCTTTCAGCCCCAGCATTTT

V gene: TRBV12-3/TRBV12-4
clone size: NA
D gene: NA
J gene: TRBJ2-2
CDR3 protein: CASSLDHTGELFF
CDR3 DNA: TGTGCCAGCAGCCTAGATCACACCGGGGAGCTGTTTTTT

V gene: TRBV19
clone size: NA
D gene: TRBD1
J gene: TRBJ2-3
CDR3 protein: CASSLDRVLDTQYF
CDR3 DNA: TGTGCCAGTAGCCTGGACAGGGTTTTAGATACGCAGTATTTT